This T cell receptor (beta chain) was recovered during a study of graft-versus-host responses after intestinal transplantation. Graft tissue processing released intraepithelial and lamina propria lymphocytes. In germline, CDR1 is SNHLY, CDR2 FYNNEI. V was clipped by 7 bases and J by 2 bases; unmatched bases: 5. This CDR3 has 15 residues. TCRdb's table, derived via immunoSEQ multiplex PCR, lists solely in-frame clones and lacks some. The table includes 15,000 to 20,000 clones, roughly 84% detected once. This TCR came from a human patient who received an intestinal transplant, so some T cells may come from the graft donor. Sequences were derived from ileum tissue, sampled 580 to 600 days after intestinal transplantation. The V and J genes are TRBV2 and TRBJ2-3; 11 bases agree with TRBD2. The CDR3 protein is CASTGTSGYTDTQYF. CDR3 nucleotide sequence: TGTGCCAGCACGGGGACTAGCGGATACACAGATACGCAGTATTTT.